These 24 T cell receptor beta chains came from one sample sequenced in a study of blood T cell repertoires in COVID-19. Method: immunoSEQ multiplex PCR; TCRdb's copy keeps in-frame clones and lacks some. The data contain about 56,000 clones, around 70% of them singletons. Sample: peripheral blood. The receptors stem from a woman in her 70s with COVID-19, enrolled during active disease.

This sequence joins TRBV7-3 and TRBJ2-1; 12 bases fit TRBD1. Germline V gene lookup returns CDR1 SGHTA and CDR2 FQGTGA. The V segment lost 4 bases and the J segment 7 bases; nucleotides outside the gene matches: 11. The CDR3 length is 17 residues. The CDR3 loop reads CASSSLPGQGARNEQFF. CDR3 DNA sequence: TGTGCCAGCAGCTCCCTTCCGGGACAGGGGGCGCGGAATGAGCAGTTCTTC.

The genes are TRBV4-2 and TRBJ2-1, with D possibly matching TRBD2 (7 bases). This CDR3 is built from 17 residues. CDR1 is LGHNA and CDR2 is YNFKEQ in the germline V gene. The germline V and J ends were trimmed by 3 bases and 6 bases, with 21 bases remaining between them. CDR3 bases: TGTGCCAGCAGCCAGGGACGAGGGGCGGGGGCGGCCAATGAGCAGTTCTTC. This translates into CASSQGRGAGAANEQFF.

The gene calls are TRBV21-1 and TRBJ1-1; TRBD1, the D gene given by the table, was not confirmed from the DNA. TRBV21-1 is a pseudogene. The CDR3 spans 18 residues. The CDR3 region has the DNA TGTGCCAGCAGCAAAGAGGTGCGGCGCAGGGGGCTGTGCACTGAAGCTTTCTTT. This gives the protein CASSKEVRRRGLCTEAFF.

The chain couples TRBV5-6 to TRBJ2-5, with 14 nucleotides matching TRBD2. The germline V gene encodes CDR1 SGHDT and CDR2 YYEEEE. CDR3 size: 18 residues. Unmatched junction bases numbered 12, after V lost 4 bases and J lost 4 bases. The CDR3 reads CASSPGGLAGDVGETQYF. In nucleotides, the CDR3 is TGTGCCAGCAGCCCCGGGGGACTAGCGGGGGATGTGGGAGAGACCCAGTACTTC.

The J gene is TRBJ1-2, the V gene TRBV25-1; D ambiguous. The CDR3 is made up of 14 amino acids. From germline, CDR1 is MGHDK and CDR2 SYGVNS. Trimming took off 1 base at V and 2 bases at J, with 8 bases between the two ends. The CDR3 coding sequence is TGTGCCAGCAGTGAATGGGCCGAAAACTATGGCTACACCTTC. Its protein product is CASSEWAENYGYTF.

V usage is TRBV12-3 or TRBV12-4 and J usage is TRBJ1-1; TRBD1 might be the D (5 bases). The CDR3 extends over 13 amino acids. Deletions cut 2 bases from V and 4 bases from J, with 8 bases between. For the CDR3, the DNA is TGTGCCAGCAGTTTATATAGGGGCACTGAAGCTTTCTTT. It encodes CASSLYRGTEAFF.

The CDR3 loop is CASSERENTEAFF. The DNA for the CDR3 is TGTGCCAGCAGTGAACGGGAGAACACTGAAGCTTTCTTT. V usage is TRBV2 and J usage is TRBJ1-1; no definite D call. V was clipped by 2 bases and J by 1 base, with 5 bases between them. The germline V gene encodes CDR1 SNHLY and CDR2 FYNNEI. The CDR3 is made up of 13 amino acids.

This chain links TRBV19 with TRBJ1-4, with 7 positions matching TRBD1. Looked up from germline, CDR1 is LNHDA and CDR2 is SQIVND (reference sequence). The CDR3 loop spans 15 amino acids. The junction had 7 bases not matched to a gene; V was cut back by 1 base and J by 8 bases. CDR3 sequence reads: CASSIGRGRGEKLFF. As DNA, the CDR3 is TGTGCCAGTAGTATAGGGAGGGGGCGCGGCGAAAAACTGTTTTTT.

V gene TRBV9 combines with J gene TRBJ1-2, with D possibly matching TRBD1 (5 bases). This CDR3 contains 14 residues. Trimming took off 3 bases at V and 8 bases at J, with 17 bases between the two ends. The V gene's germline CDR1 is SGDLS and CDR2 YYNGEE. The chain's CDR3 is CASSDPGRAGGYTF. As DNA, the CDR3 is TGTGCCAGCAGCGACCCAGGCAGGGCCGGAGGCTACACCTTC.

The CDR3 DNA sequence: TGTGCCAGCAGCAGACAGGTTCAAGAGACCCAGTACTTC. Protein sequence: CASSRQVQETQYF. V and J are TRBV9 and TRBJ2-5; the D gene is possibly TRBD1 (6 bases). CDR1 and CDR2 from the germline V gene are SGDLS and YYNGEE. The CDR3 has 13 amino acids. V lost 4 bases and J lost 2, with 9 bases in between.

The chain is built from TRBV7-7 and TRBJ2-7; the match to TRBD1 covers 7 bases. CDR1 and CDR2 from the germline V gene are SSHAT and FNYEAQ (reference sequence). This CDR3 has 13 residues. V shed 5 bases and J 6 bases; nucleotides not matched to a gene: 7. CDR3: CASSPQTGLEQYF. As DNA, the CDR3 is TGTGCCAGCAGCCCCCAGACAGGGCTCGAGCAGTACTTC.

CDR3 protein: CASSSGLAETQYF. For the CDR3, the DNA is TGCGCCAGCAGTTCCGGACTAGCCGAGACCCAGTACTTC. The chain has TRBV5-1 and TRBJ2-5, with 8 positions matching TRBD2. The V gene end was trimmed by 5 bases and the J gene end by 5 bases; junction bases not matched to a gene: 5. The CDR3 sequence is 13 residues long. CDR1 and CDR2 from the germline V gene are SGHRS and YFSETQ.

The chain is built from TRBV20-1 and TRBJ1-6, with TRBD1 as a possible D gene (5 bases). The CDR3 has 11 amino acids. Germline lookup yields CDR1 DFQATT and CDR2 SNEGSKA (reference sequence). V was shortened by 6 bases and J by 11 bases, with 11 bases between the two germline ends. CDR3 sequence reads: CSARGGAPLHF. The CDR3, as DNA: TGCAGTGCCCGGGGGGGGGCACCCCTCCACTTT.

The chain employs TRBV4-1 and TRBJ2-1, with TRBD2 matching over 14 bases. V gave up 2 bases and J gave up 8 bases; unmatched junction bases: 11. CDR1 and CDR2 from the germline V gene are MGHRA and YSYEKL. The CDR3 length is 18 residues. CDR3 region: CASSQTTSGGVLGDEQFF. The CDR3 bases are TGCGCCAGCAGCCAAACGACTAGCGGGGGGGTACTTGGCGATGAGCAGTTCTTC.

This clone is termed large. The chain uses TRBV5-4 and TRBJ2-2; D uncertain. CDR1 SGHNT and CDR2 YYREEE come from the germline V gene (reference sequence). CDR3 length: 14 residues. Trimming took off 7 bases at V and 3 bases at J, with 13 bases between the two ends. The CDR3 loop reads CASSRLEDTGELFF. The DNA of the CDR3 is TGTGCCAGCTCTCGACTGGAAGACACCGGGGAGCTGTTTTTT.

This chain links TRBV7-2 with TRBJ2-3, with D perhaps matching TRBD2 (5 bases). CDR1 and CDR2 from the germline V gene are SGHTA and FQGNSA. Trimming removed 2 bases from V and 5 bases from J, with 17 bases in between. The length of the CDR3 is 16 residues. CDR3 in amino acids: CASSLSATNPGDTQYF. The CDR3 DNA reads TGTGCCAGCAGCTTATCGGCGACTAACCCGGGAGATACGCAGTATTTT.

There are a few counts of this clone. The chain is built from TRBV5-1 and TRBJ2-1, with D possibly TRBD1 on 6 matching bases. This CDR3 has 15 residues. Germline V gives CDR1 SGHRS, CDR2 YFSETQ. The V gene lost 0 bases and the J gene lost 7 bases, with 14 bases spanning the gap. CDR3 in amino acids: CASSLAGGLRNEQFF. CDR3 sequence (DNA): TGCGCCAGCAGCTTGGCTGGGGGCCTTAGGAATGAGCAGTTCTTC.

The CDR3 here is CASSLQGGPGYGYTF. In DNA form, the CDR3 reads TGTGCCAGCAGCCTACAGGGGGGCCCGGGCTATGGCTACACCTTC. This chain joins TRBV7-8 and TRBJ1-2; the match to TRBD1 covers 8 bases. The length of the CDR3 is 15 residues. The germline gives CDR1 SGHVS, CDR2 FQNEAQ. J gave up 4 bases and V 5 bases, and 9 bases lay outside the gene matches. Using reference TRBV7-8 and TRBJ1-2 for the parts outside the CDR3, the full variable domain is GAGVSQSPRYKVAKRGQDVALRCDPISGHVSLFWYQQALGQGPEFLTYFQNEAQLDKSGLPSDRFFAERPEGSVSTLKIQRTQQEDSAVYLCASSLQGGPGYGYTFGSGTRLTVV.

J is TRBJ1-6 and V is TRBV15, with D possibly matching TRBD1 (5 bases). This CDR3 region has 16 residues. Trimming shortened V by 1 base and J by 7 bases, and 14 bases separated the two germline ends. CDR1 is LNHNV, CDR2 YYDKDF, per germline (reference sequence). CDR3 residues: CATSRAPGRENSPLHF. CDR3 coding DNA: TGTGCCACCAGCAGAGCCCCAGGGCGTGAGAATTCACCCCTCCACTTT.

The chain uses TRBV7-2 and TRBJ1-5; maybe TRBD1 (5 bases). The V end was cut by 1 base, the J end by 6 bases, with 10 bases between. The CDR3 loop spans 14 amino acids. Germline V CDR1 and CDR2: SGHTA, FQGNSA. The CDR3 bases are TGTGCCAGCAGCTTAGGGACAACACCTCAGCCCCAGCATTTT. Protein: CASSLGTTPQPQHF. The full variable domain, with the rest looked up from reference TRBV7-2 and TRBJ1-5, is GAGVSQSPSNKVTEKGKDVELRCDPISGHTALYWYRQSLGQGLEFLIYFQGNSAPDKSGLPSDRFSAERTGGSVSTLTIQRTQQEDSAVYLCASSLGTTPQPQHFGDGTRLSIL.

This clone was found a few times. The chain carries TRBV11-2 and TRBJ2-5; TRBD1 agrees at 8 bases. This CDR3 is built from 14 residues. In germline, CDR1 is SGHAT, CDR2 FQNNGV. With 3 bases clipped from V and 5 bases from J, the junction kept 5 bases outside the gene matches. CDR3 DNA sequence: TGTGCCAGCAGCTTCTCAGGGGGCAGGGAGACCCAGTACTTC. Its protein product is CASSFSGGRETQYF. The full variable domain, rest sourced from reference TRBV11-2 and TRBJ2-5, is EAGVAQSPRYKIIEKRQSVAFWCNPISGHATLYWYQQILGQGPKLLIQFQNNGVVDDSQLPKDRFSAERLKGVDSTLKIQPAKLEDSAVYLCASSFSGGRETQYFGPGTRLLVL.

The chain employs TRBV19 and TRBJ2-2; 11 nucleotides line up with TRBD2. Germline assignment: CDR1 LNHDA and CDR2 SQIVND (reference sequence). The CDR3 contains 17 residues. The junction had 12 bases not matched to a gene; V was cut back by 5 bases and J by 7 bases. CDR3 DNA: TGTGCCAGTAGTTCAGGACTAGCGGGCTCCGGGGGCGGGGAGCTGTTTTTT. Its translation is CASSSGLAGSGGGELFF.

The V gene is TRBV5-1, the J gene TRBJ2-5; 8 nucleotides align to TRBD2. Germline loops: CDR1 SGHRS, CDR2 YFSETQ. J was trimmed by 3 bases and V by 4 bases; bases with no gene match: 11. The CDR3 runs to 16 residues. CDR3 loop: CASSIHSGTSKETQYF. The CDR3 DNA reads as TGCGCCAGCAGCATTCACTCCGGGACTAGTAAAGAGACCCAGTACTTC.

The chain uses TRBV15 and TRBJ2-2; D is possibly TRBD2 (5 bases). CDR3 length equals 15 residues. Trimming took 1 base from V and 1 from J, leaving 7 bases between them. Looked up from germline, CDR1 is LNHNV and CDR2 is YYDKDF (reference sequence). As DNA, the CDR3 is TGTGCCACCAGCAGAGGTGGGAGGAACACCGGGGAGCTGTTTTTT. The encoded protein is CATSRGGRNTGELFF. Based on the CDR3 plus reference TRBV15 and TRBJ2-2, the full variable domain is DAMVIQNPRYQVTQFGKPVTLSCSQTLNHNVMYWYQQKSSQAPKLLFHYYDKDFNNEADTPDNFQSRRPNTSFCFLDIRSPGLGDTAMYLCATSRGGRNTGELFFGEGSRLTVL.